This T cell receptor (beta chain) comes out of a study of T cells after yellow fever vaccination. This CDR3 has 14 residues. The germline V gene encodes CDR1 MNHEY and CDR2 SVGAGI. The V gene end was trimmed by 3 bases and the J gene end by 4 bases; junction bases not matched to a gene: 4. Overall study results and limits: Weaker, the secondary response peaked sooner, at day 5 versus 15. Within FACS-sorted repertoires, abundant clonotypes contaminating from the bulk population could be present. Clones that expanded after primary vaccination mostly reappeared after the booster (nearly 98% CD4, 88% CD8).

As regards this clonotype: Its antigen is currently unknown.

Researchers made TCR cDNA using 5'RACE template switching, and this step added a universal primer site and UMIs. From the 5' RACE reads, TCRdb called clonotypes with MiXCR, one entry per CDR3 protein. The data show approximately 110,000 distinct CDR3 sequences, with 6.5% to 9% seen just once and about 25% held by the top ten. This rearrangement joins TRBV6-5 to TRBJ2-5, with 8 bases fitting TRBD2. This clonotype was sampled from a man aged 30-40 years who received the YFV17D yellow fever vaccine. The input for sequencing was CD8+ T cells sorted from PBMCs, taken 45 days after the yellow fever booster vaccination. Here the CDR3 reads CASSYPGLGETQYF. The CDR3 nucleotides are TGTGCCAGCAGTTATCCGGGACTAGGAGAGACCCAGTACTTC.